The 20 T cell receptor beta chains below come from one sample, sequenced in a study of blood T cell repertoires in COVID-19. Sequencing used immunoSEQ multiplex PCR; TCRdb keeps in-frame clones, though not all of them. Of about 150,000 clones listed, less than 80% were seen once; the top ten hold under 20%. The sample consisted of PBMCs or T cells enriched from blood (not recorded which). The receptors originated from a woman in her 70s in a cohort exposed to, infected with or recovered from COVID-19 (not recorded which).

The chain uses TRBV6-1 and TRBJ1-5; 7 nucleotides line up with TRBD1. V was clipped by 3 bases and J by 4 bases; unmatched bases: 12. The CDR3 is 17 amino acids. CDR1 and CDR2 from the germline V gene are MNHNS and SASEGT. In nucleotides, the CDR3 is TGTGCCAGCAGTGAGTTCCTCCGCGCAGGGGGAAATCAGCCCCAGCATTTT. It translates to CASSEFLRAGGNQPQHF.

For the CDR3, the DNA is TGTGCCAGCAGCCTAGACAGTTTTTACAATGAGCAGTTCTTC. Translation: CASSLDSFYNEQFF. The genes are TRBV2 and TRBJ2-1; D perhaps matches TRBD1 (5 bases). Germline loops: CDR1 SNHLY, CDR2 FYNNEI. The CDR3 length is 14 residues. Trimming removed 6 bases from V and 4 bases from J, with 13 bases in between.

The J gene is TRBJ1-5, the V gene TRBV11-2; D is ambiguous. The length of the CDR3 is 14 residues. Germline CDR1 reads SGHAT; CDR2 reads FQNNGV. V was clipped by 3 bases and J by 7 bases, with 13 bases between them. The CDR3 region is CASSFSAEGQPQHF. CDR3 nucleotide sequence: TGTGCCAGCAGCTTCTCAGCCGAGGGACAGCCCCAGCATTTT.

J is TRBJ2-5 and V is TRBV7-2; 7 nucleotides match TRBD2. V lost 5 bases to trimming and J lost 4 bases; unmatched junction nucleotides: 7. The CDR3 has 14 amino acids. Germline CDR1 reads SGHTA; CDR2 reads FQGNSA. CDR3 sequence (DNA): TGTGCCAGCAGCCTGGGACTATCCCCAGAGACCCAGTACTTC. As protein: CASSLGLSPETQYF.

This chain joins TRBV5-1 and TRBJ2-3; D remains ambiguous. V was pared by 4 bases and J by 5 bases, with 8 bases between. The germline V gene has CDR1 SGHRS and CDR2 YFSETQ. This CDR3 region has 12 residues. As DNA, the CDR3 is TGCGCCAGCAGCGTGAAGCGAGATACGCAGTATTTT. This gives the protein CASSVKRDTQYF. The whole variable domain, filled in from reference TRBV5-1 and TRBJ2-3, reads KAGVTQTPRYLIKTRGQQVTLSCSPISGHRSVSWYQQTPGQGLQFLFEYFSETQRNKGNFPGRFSGRQFSNSRSEMNVSTLELGDSALYLCASSVKRDTQYFGPGTRLTVL.

The chain carries TRBV27 and TRBJ1-6; D perhaps matches TRBD1 (6 bases). Per the germline V gene, CDR1 is MNHEY and CDR2 is SMNVEV (reference sequence). Trimming removed 6 bases at V and 9 bases at J, with 15 bases between. CDR3 size: 14 residues. In DNA, the CDR3 is TGTGCCAGCAGCCCCGGGGGGCTGGCTTCACCCCTCCACTTT. Translated: CASSPGGLASPLHF.

The chain combines TRBV19 with TRBJ2-1; TRBD2 matches at 7 bases. The CDR3 loop spans 14 amino acids. The V gene's germline CDR1 is LNHDA and CDR2 SQIVND (reference sequence). The V and J ends lost 4 bases and 3 bases, in that order; junction bases with no gene match: 3. This CDR3 reads CASSKRDFYNEQFF. CDR3 DNA sequence: TGTGCCAGTAGTAAGCGGGATTTCTACAATGAGCAGTTCTTC. The variable domain in full, with the rest retrieved from reference TRBV19 and TRBJ2-1, is DGGITQSPKYLFRKEGQNVTLSCEQNLNHDAMYWYRQDPGQGLRLIYYSQIVNDFQKGDIAEGYSVSREKKESFPLTVTSAQKNPTAFYLCASSKRDFYNEQFFGPGTRLTVL.

This sequence joins TRBV11-2 and TRBJ1-2; D is perhaps TRBD1 (5 bases). V was trimmed by 5 bases and J by 4 bases, leaving 14 bases between them. CDR3 size: 14 residues. From germline, CDR1 is SGHAT and CDR2 FQNNGV. The CDR3 reads CASSPIRGPYGYTF. CDR3 bases: TGTGCCAGCAGCCCCATTAGGGGCCCCTATGGCTACACCTTC.

The chain is built from TRBV9 and TRBJ2-2; 8 bases align to TRBD1. Germline V gene lookup returns CDR1 SGDLS and CDR2 YYNGEE. Trimming cost V 1 base and J 7 bases; bases outside gene matches: 3. CDR3 length equals 14 residues. The CDR3 DNA reads TGTGCCAGCAGCGTATCAGGGGGCGACGGGGAGCTGTTTTTT. This gives the protein CASSVSGGDGELFF.

This rearrangement joins TRBV7-9 to TRBJ2-5, with 8 bases aligning to TRBD1. V dropped 4 bases and J dropped 3; count of bases not matched to a gene: 7. Germline CDR1 is SEHNR and CDR2 is FQNEAQ (reference sequence). The CDR3 runs to 15 residues. The chain's CDR3 is CASSSGQALEETQYF. CDR3 sequence (DNA): TGTGCCAGCAGCTCGGGACAGGCTCTTGAAGAGACCCAGTACTTC.

The V gene is TRBV7-9, the J gene TRBJ1-1; 9 bases match TRBD1. V dropped 2 bases and J dropped 11; count of bases not matched to a gene: 6. The CDR3 covers 13 residues. Per the germline V gene, CDR1 is SEHNR and CDR2 is FQNEAQ (reference sequence). This chain's CDR3 is CASSLRGTGSAFF. The CDR3 DNA reads as TGTGCCAGCAGCTTAAGGGGGACAGGGTCGGCTTTCTTT.

This clone was picked up one time. The chain links TRBV25-1 to TRBJ1-2, with 10 bases identical to TRBD1. The junction had 8 bases not matched to a gene; V was cut back by 5 bases and J by 8 bases. CDR1 is MGHDK, CDR2 SYGVNS, per germline. CDR3 size: 14 residues. Here the CDR3 DNA reads TGTGCCAGCAGTATGACAGGGGGCGCAAGGGGCTACACCTTC. Protein: CASSMTGGARGYTF.

This chain uses TRBV7-2 with TRBJ2-7; possible D gene TRBD1, 6 bases. V lost 1 base and J lost 6, with 10 bases in between. The CDR3 totals 13 residues. CDR1 and CDR2 from the germline V gene are SGHTA and FQGNSA. For the CDR3, the DNA is TGTGCCAGCAGCTTAGTTGAAGGGGGCGAGCAGTACTTC. Translation: CASSLVEGGEQYF.

The J gene is TRBJ2-5, the V gene TRBV28, with TRBD1 identical over 7 bases. V shed 3 bases, J shed 2 bases, and the junction held 3 bases outside the gene matches. Germline-derived CDR1 and CDR2 are MDHEN and SYDVKM. CDR3 length equals 14 residues. The CDR3 coding sequence is TGTGCCAGCAGTTTCTTGGACAGGCAAGAGACCCAGTACTTC. Protein product: CASSFLDRQETQYF. Supplemented by reference TRBV28 and TRBJ2-5, the full variable domain reads DVKVTQSSRYLVKRTGEKVFLECVQDMDHENMFWYRQDPGLGLRLIYFSYDVKMKEKGDIPEGYSVSREKKERFSLILESASTNQTSMYLCASSFLDRQETQYFGPGTRLLVL.

The rearrangement links TRBV9 to TRBJ2-5; possible D gene TRBD2, 5 bases. From germline, CDR1 is SGDLS and CDR2 YYNGEE. The CDR3 runs 15 residues. The V end was cut by 0 bases, the J end by 2 bases, with 11 bases between. The CDR3 sequence: CASSVALAFQETQYF. In DNA form, the CDR3 reads TGTGCCAGCAGCGTAGCTCTAGCTTTTCAAGAGACCCAGTACTTC.

This clone was detected only once. The chain uses TRBV5-1 and TRBJ2-1, with 9 bases that match TRBD2. CDR3 length equals 16 residues. Germline V gives CDR1 SGHRS, CDR2 YFSETQ. J was trimmed by 7 bases and V by 4 bases; bases with no gene match: 12. As DNA, the CDR3 is TGCGCCAGCAGCCGCGGCGGGGGGGAAATATTTAATGAGCAGTTCTTC. It yields the protein CASSRGGGEIFNEQFF.

The chain has TRBV10-3 and TRBJ1-2, with 9 nucleotides matching TRBD1. Germline CDR1 is ENHRY and CDR2 is SYGVKD. J gave up 4 bases and V 0 bases, and 9 bases lay outside the gene matches. This CDR3 comprises 17 residues. The CDR3 coding sequence is TGTGCCATCAGTGAGTCCCCGGGACAGGGCGGTCGCTATGGCTACACCTTC. Amino acid sequence: CAISESPGQGGRYGYTF.

The chain combines TRBV10-3 with TRBJ1-1; 7 bases agree with TRBD1. The CDR3 loop spans 13 amino acids. J was trimmed by 1 base and V by 8 bases; bases with no gene match: 4. CDR1 and CDR2 (germline): ENHRY, SYGVKD. CDR3 DNA: TGTGCCATCGGGACAGCAGAGAACACTGAAGCTTTCTTT. Its protein is CAIGTAENTEAFF.

V is TRBV2 and J is TRBJ1-1; D perhaps matches TRBD1 (5 bases). CDR1 is SNHLY and CDR2 is FYNNEI in the germline V gene. V lost 6 bases and J lost 5, with 19 bases in between. The CDR3 consists of 15 residues. CDR3 coding DNA: TGTGCCAGCAGCTTGATGACGGGCCCAGGGACTGAAGCTTTCTTT. The encoded protein is CASSLMTGPGTEAFF.

There are many counts of this clone. This chain joins TRBV6-2 or TRBV6-3 and TRBJ1-5; TRBD1 is a possible D gene (6 bases). The germline V gene encodes CDR1 MNHEY and CDR2 SVGEGT. This CDR3 has 16 residues. Trimming shortened V by 3 bases and J by 6 bases, and 18 bases separated the two germline ends. The CDR3 nucleotides are TGTGCCAGCAGTTATAGCTCCGGGGGGCAGAGTCAGCCCCAGCATTTT. This gives the protein CASSYSSGGQSQPQHF.